Below are 27 T cell receptor beta chains sequenced from a single sample in a study of radiotherapy plus CTLA-4 blockade in lung cancer. Repertoires were generated with immunoSEQ multiplex PCR, while TCRdb's copy carries only in-frame clones and drops some. The repertoire consists of over 60,000 clones, with roughly 87% occurring once and the leading ten covering around 40%. This specimen was peripheral blood, taken from a patient treated with radiotherapy plus ipilimumab. Every receptor here comes from a human donor with non-small cell lung cancer that progressed on radiotherapy plus ipilimumab.

The V gene is TRBV30, the J gene TRBJ1-1; D is unresolved. Trimming removed 4 bases from V and 7 bases from J, with 7 bases in between. The CDR3 is made up of 10 amino acids. CDR1 and CDR2 from the germline V gene are GTSNPN and SVGIG (reference sequence). CDR3 protein: CAWINGEAFF. The CDR3 coding sequence is TGTGCCTGGATAAACGGTGAAGCTTTCTTT.

V usage is TRBV6-1 and J usage is TRBJ1-4; TRBD1 aligns across 12 bases. J lost 6 bases, V lost 4 bases, and 3 bases had no gene match. This CDR3 is 15 amino acids long. Germline lookup yields CDR1 MNHNS and CDR2 SASEGT. The CDR3 protein is CASSGGQGADEKLFF. In DNA, the CDR3 is TGTGCCAGCAGTGGGGGACAGGGGGCCGATGAAAAACTGTTTTTT.

The V gene is TRBV28, the J gene TRBJ1-2; D remains ambiguous. This CDR3 is built from 13 residues. Germline V gene sequence: CDR1 MDHEN, CDR2 SYDVKM. Deletions cut 6 bases from V and 4 bases from J, with 12 bases between. The CDR3 nucleotides are TGTGCCAGCAGGAACCCTCGATCCTATGGCTACACCTTC. Its translation: CASRNPRSYGYTF.

This chain links TRBV28 with TRBJ2-1; tentative D call: TRBD1 (5 bases). Germline assignment: CDR1 MDHEN and CDR2 SYDVKM. The CDR3 covers 12 residues. Trimming took off 7 bases at V and 3 bases at J, with 7 bases between the two ends. In DNA form, the CDR3 reads TGTGCCAGCACGACAGACTACAATGAGCAGTTCTTC. It yields the protein CASTTDYNEQFF. The full variable domain, rest sourced from reference TRBV28 and TRBJ2-1, is DVKVTQSSRYLVKRTGEKVFLECVQDMDHENMFWYRQDPGLGLRLIYFSYDVKMKEKGDIPEGYSVSREKKERFSLILESASTNQTSMYLCASTTDYNEQFFGPGTRLTVL.

This chain joins TRBV2 and TRBJ2-7; TRBD1 agrees at 11 bases. The CDR3 sequence is 15 residues long. Germline trimming cut 8 bases from V and 3 bases from J; bases unmatched to any gene: 9. Germline CDR1 SNHLY, CDR2 FYNNEI. CDR3 DNA sequence: TGTGCCAGCGGGACAGGGGGTACGAGCAGCTACGAGCAGTACTTC. Its translation is CASGTGGTSSYEQYF.

A note on this clone: One end of the junction does not line up with germline, which may come from a read error. The gene calls are TRBV5-1 and TRBJ2-7, with D perhaps TRBD2 (7 bases). The CDR3 spans 13 residues. Germline V gene sequence: CDR1 SGHRS, CDR2 YFSETQ. The CDR3 bases are TGCGCCAGCAGCTCCGTGGCGGGGGCCTCCGGCGATTTC. It codes for CASSSVAGASGDF.

The chain uses TRBV2 and TRBJ2-2; TRBD2 is a possible D gene (6 bases). The length of the CDR3 is 13 residues. Germline CDR1 and CDR2: SNHLY and FYNNEI. V was trimmed by 5 bases and J by 4 bases, leaving 8 bases between them. CDR3 bases: TGTGCCAGCAGTCGGGACTTCACCGGGGAGCTGTTTTTT. Translating gives CASSRDFTGELFF.

The CDR3 loop reads CASSGTIAGGYEQYV. The DNA for the CDR3 is TGTGCCAGCAGCGGAACCATAGCGGGGGGATACGAGCAGTACGTC. V is TRBV6-1 and J is TRBJ2-7, with 10 bases aligning to TRBD2. Looked up from germline, CDR1 is MNHNS and CDR2 is SASEGT. Germline trimming cut 6 bases from V and 4 bases from J; bases unmatched to any gene: 9. The CDR3 contains 15 residues.

This clone was seen a few times. The chain joins TRBV7-8 to TRBJ2-1; D ambiguous. CDR1 is SGHVS and CDR2 is FQNEAQ in the germline V gene. The length of the CDR3 is 13 residues. V was clipped by 1 base and J by 3 bases, with 4 bases between them. DNA for the CDR3: TGTGCCAGCAGCTTAGAATACTACAATGAGCAGTTCTTC. Its translation: CASSLEYYNEQFF. The variable domain in full, with the rest retrieved from reference TRBV7-8 and TRBJ2-1, is GAGVSQSPRYKVAKRGQDVALRCDPISGHVSLFWYQQALGQGPEFLTYFQNEAQLDKSGLPSDRFFAERPEGSVSTLKIQRTQQEDSAVYLCASSLEYYNEQFFGPGTRLTVL.

The chain is built from TRBV6-5 and TRBJ2-7; D possibly uses TRBD1 or TRBD2 (5 bases each). This CDR3 is 15 amino acids long. Trimming removed 5 bases from V and 4 bases from J, with 18 bases in between. Per the germline V gene, CDR1 is MNHEY and CDR2 is SVGAGI. CDR3 loop: CASSQSRDAIYEQYV. CDR3 nucleotides: TGTGCCAGCAGTCAATCTAGGGACGCCATATACGAGCAGTACGTC.

This sequence joins TRBV5-1 and TRBJ1-1; D possibly corresponds to TRBD1 (5 bases). Germline lookup yields CDR1 SGHRS and CDR2 YFSETQ. This CDR3 spans 13 amino acids. Trimming removed 4 bases from V and 1 base from J, with 8 bases in between. Here the CDR3 DNA reads TGCGCCAGCAGCAGGGACCCGAACACTGAAGCTTTCTTT. This codes for CASSRDPNTEAFF.

The rearrangement uses TRBV27 and TRBJ1-4; possible D gene TRBD1, 6 bases. The CDR3 is 14 residues long. Germline V CDR1 and CDR2: MNHEY, SMNVEV (reference sequence). V lost 7 bases, J lost 4 bases, and 13 bases lay in between. CDR3 DNA sequence: TGTGCCAGCACCACCGACAGGAATAATGAAAAACTGTTTTTT. Amino acid sequence: CASTTDRNNEKLFF.

This clone is a singleton in its sample. V and J are TRBV28 and TRBJ2-3; 9 bases are a match to TRBD2. V lost 3 bases to trimming and J lost 3 bases; unmatched junction nucleotides: 10. There are 17 residues in the CDR3. Germline CDR1 is MDHEN and CDR2 is SYDVKM. In DNA form, the CDR3 reads TGTGCCAGCAGTTTTCTTGCGGGAGGGCCCGGAACAGATACGCAGTATTTT. Amino acid sequence: CASSFLAGGPGTDTQYF.

The rearrangement joins TRBV9 to TRBJ2-1; D is perhaps TRBD2 (6 bases). Germline values: CDR1 SGDLS, CDR2 YYNGEE. Trimming removed 4 bases at V and 9 bases at J, with 14 bases between. The CDR3 sequence is 13 residues long. As DNA, the CDR3 is TGTGCCAGCAGCTTACGACTAGACGGTGAGCAGTTCTTC. Translating gives CASSLRLDGEQFF.

The chain uses TRBV4-1 and TRBJ2-5, with 8 bases aligning to TRBD1. V lost 2 bases and J lost 2; bases outside the gene matches: 10. This CDR3 is 17 amino acids long. Germline CDR1 reads MGHRA; CDR2 reads YSYEKL. The CDR3 loop reads CASSQLPGQEIQETQYF. CDR3 DNA sequence: TGCGCCAGCAGCCAACTCCCGGGACAGGAGATACAAGAGACCCAGTACTTC.

The J gene is TRBJ1-5, the V gene TRBV19; unclear D gene. Trimming took off 6 bases at V and 0 bases at J, with 15 bases between the two ends. CDR1 is LNHDA and CDR2 is SQIVND in the germline V gene (reference sequence). The CDR3 spans 16 residues. CDR3: CASSRQILDSNQPQHF. For the CDR3, the DNA is TGTGCCAGTAGCCGGCAAATACTCGATAGCAATCAGCCCCAGCATTTT.

The chain couples TRBV6-6 to TRBJ2-7; TRBD2 matches 9 bases. This CDR3 has 15 residues. V was pared by 2 bases and J by 2 bases, with 4 bases of the junction left unmatched. Germline V CDR1 and CDR2: MNHNY, SVGAGI (reference sequence). CDR3 sequence (DNA): TGTGCCAGCAGTTACATAGCGGGAGACGCCTACGAGCAGTACTTC. This gives the protein CASSYIAGDAYEQYF.

The rearrangement links TRBV30 to TRBJ2-7; TRBD2 aligns across 14 bases. With V trimmed by 3 bases and J by 1 base, 17 bases remained unmatched. The germline CDR1 and CDR2 sequences are GTSNPN and SVGIG (reference sequence). There are 20 residues in the CDR3. The CDR3 loop reads CAWSPGVGTSGSLLSYEQYV. CDR3 sequence (DNA): TGTGCCTGGAGCCCCGGTGTCGGGACTAGCGGGAGTCTATTGTCCTACGAGCAGTACGTC.

The chain carries TRBV27 and TRBJ2-7, with 9 nucleotides matching TRBD1. Germline assignment: CDR1 MNHEY and CDR2 SMNVEV (reference sequence). The CDR3 runs 16 residues. The V gene end was trimmed by 8 bases and the J gene end by 1 base; junction bases not matched to a gene: 12. The CDR3 loop is CASHVSGTGMSYEQYF. CDR3 DNA: TGTGCCAGCCACGTTTCCGGGACAGGGATGTCCTACGAGCAGTACTTC.

V and J are TRBV2 and TRBJ2-7; D uncertain. This CDR3 is 15 amino acids long. The V and J ends lost 6 bases and 3 bases respectively, with 18 bases between them. Germline CDR1 and CDR2: SNHLY and FYNNEI. CDR3 DNA sequence: TGTGCCAGCAGCTCGAACCTGGAGACCGTCTACGAGCAGTACTTC. This codes for CASSSNLETVYEQYF.

V usage is TRBV6-1 and J usage is TRBJ2-1; D possibly matches TRBD1 or TRBD2 (6 bases each). Germline lookup yields CDR1 MNHNS and CDR2 SASEGT. V gave up 7 bases and J gave up 0 bases, with 13 bases separating them. The CDR3 loop spans 15 amino acids. The CDR3 nucleotides read TGTGCCAGCAAACCCAAGGGGGGCTCCTACAATGAGCAGTTCTTC. Amino acid sequence: CASKPKGGSYNEQFF.

This clone was recorded a few times. This chain joins TRBV4-1 and TRBJ1-3; D remains unclear. CDR1 MGHRA and CDR2 YSYEKL come from the germline V gene. V was cut by 3 bases and J by 1 base, with 13 bases left in between. This CDR3 spans 16 amino acids. The CDR3 here is CASSQDRLGSGNTIYF. DNA for the CDR3: TGCGCCAGCAGCCAGGACCGTCTAGGTTCTGGAAACACCATATATTTT.

V is TRBV6-6 and J is TRBJ2-1; 9 nucleotides match TRBD2. V was pared by 7 bases and J by 6 bases, with 10 bases of the junction left unmatched. Germline V gene lookup returns CDR1 MNHNY and CDR2 SVGAGI (reference sequence). This CDR3 is built from 15 residues. The DNA of the CDR3 is TGTGCCAGCAACGGGCGGGAGGGCCCTCGCAATGAGCAGTTCTTC. This translates into CASNGREGPRNEQFF.

V is TRBV27 and J is TRBJ2-2; D remains ambiguous. This CDR3 comprises 13 residues. The germline V and J ends were trimmed by 5 bases and 0 bases, with 4 bases remaining between them. The V gene's germline CDR1 is MNHEY and CDR2 SMNVEV (reference sequence). DNA for the CDR3: TGTGCCAGCAGTGTGACGAACACCGGGGAGCTGTTTTTT. This encodes CASSVTNTGELFF.

This clone was seen once. The chain has TRBV14 and TRBJ2-7; perhaps TRBD1 as D (6 bases). V lost 1 base to trimming and J lost 3 bases, with 13 bases between them. Germline values: CDR1 SGHDN, CDR2 FVKESK. The CDR3 extends over 15 amino acids. The CDR3 coding sequence is TGTGCCAGCAGCCAAGTCGACAGGTTCCTCTACGAGCAGTACTTC. As protein: CASSQVDRFLYEQYF.

The genes are TRBV7-6 and TRBJ2-5; weak D call: TRBD1 (5 bases). The germline V gene has CDR1 SGHVS and CDR2 FNYEAQ. The CDR3 has 15 residues. Trimming took off 1 base at V and 5 bases at J, with 14 bases between the two ends. The CDR3: CASSLGTGLGETQYF. In DNA, the CDR3 is TGTGCCAGCAGCTTAGGAACAGGCCTTGGTGAGACCCAGTACTTC.

The chain recombines TRBV19 with TRBJ2-7; 8 bases match TRBD1. CDR3 length: 14 residues. Germline loops: CDR1 LNHDA, CDR2 SQIVND (reference sequence). V lost 5 bases, J lost 2 bases, and 5 bases stayed unmatched. CDR3 nucleotides: TGTGCCAGTAGTCCCACGACAGGGGCCTACGAGCAGTACTTC. Amino acids: CASSPTTGAYEQYF.